This TCR beta chain was captured in a study of T cell changes during pregnancy in multiple sclerosis. The count of this clone is one. CDR3 size: 14 residues. Trimming pared 3 bases from V and 1 base from J, leaving 6 bases between. Germline CDR1 and CDR2: MGHDK and SYGVNS. The method was immunoSEQ multiplex PCR; TCRdb's version includes in-frame clones alone and lacks a portion of them. The sample lists under 55,000 clones, roughly 89% occurring once. This clonotype originated in a female donor with multiple sclerosis, enrolled in a pregnancy study. The rearrangement joins TRBV25-1 to TRBJ2-2; no clear D. Here the sequenced sample was peripheral blood, taken in the first trimester of pregnancy. This chain's CDR3 is CASSDRVNTGELFF. CDR3 sequence (DNA): TGTGCCAGCAGTGACCGCGTGAACACCGGGGAGCTGTTTTTT.